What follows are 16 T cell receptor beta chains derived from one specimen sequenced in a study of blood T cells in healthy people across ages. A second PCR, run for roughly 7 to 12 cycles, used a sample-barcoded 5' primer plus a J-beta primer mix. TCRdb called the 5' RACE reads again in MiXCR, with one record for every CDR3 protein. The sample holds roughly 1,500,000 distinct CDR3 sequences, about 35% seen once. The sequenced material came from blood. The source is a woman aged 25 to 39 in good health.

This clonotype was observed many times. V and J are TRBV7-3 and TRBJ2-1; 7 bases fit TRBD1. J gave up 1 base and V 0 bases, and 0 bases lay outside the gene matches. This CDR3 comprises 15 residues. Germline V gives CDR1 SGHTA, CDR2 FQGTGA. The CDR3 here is CASSLTGQSYNEQFF. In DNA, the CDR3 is TGTGCCAGCAGCTTAACGGGACAGTCCTACAATGAGCAGTTCTTC.

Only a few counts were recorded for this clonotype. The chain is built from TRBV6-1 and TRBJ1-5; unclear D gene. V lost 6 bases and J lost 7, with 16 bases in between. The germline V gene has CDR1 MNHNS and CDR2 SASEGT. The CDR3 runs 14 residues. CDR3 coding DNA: TGTGCCAGCAGAGTTGGGAGTTCGGAACAGCCCCAGCATTTT. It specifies CASRVGSSEQPQHF.

The DNA for the CDR3 is TGTGCCAGCAGTGAACCTGGTATCCATGGCTACACCTTC. Amino acid sequence: CASSEPGIHGYTF. The chain is built from TRBV25-1 and TRBJ1-2, with D hard to call. Trimming stripped 2 bases from V and 6 bases from J, with 10 bases between. CDR1 and CDR2 from the germline V gene are MGHDK and SYGVNS. The CDR3 covers 13 residues.

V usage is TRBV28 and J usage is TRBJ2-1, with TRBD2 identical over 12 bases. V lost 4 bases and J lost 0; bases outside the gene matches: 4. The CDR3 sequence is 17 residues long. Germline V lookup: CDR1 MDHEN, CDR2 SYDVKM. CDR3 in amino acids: CASSYPSGRASYNEQFF. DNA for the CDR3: TGTGCCAGCAGTTACCCTAGCGGGAGGGCCTCCTACAATGAGCAGTTCTTC.

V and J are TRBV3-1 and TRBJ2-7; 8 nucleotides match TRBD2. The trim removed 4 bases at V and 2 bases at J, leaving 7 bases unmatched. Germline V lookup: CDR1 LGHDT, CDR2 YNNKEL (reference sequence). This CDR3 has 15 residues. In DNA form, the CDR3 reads TGTGCCAGCAGCCTACGGGGGGGAGGACCCTACGAGCAGTACTTC. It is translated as CASSLRGGGPYEQYF.

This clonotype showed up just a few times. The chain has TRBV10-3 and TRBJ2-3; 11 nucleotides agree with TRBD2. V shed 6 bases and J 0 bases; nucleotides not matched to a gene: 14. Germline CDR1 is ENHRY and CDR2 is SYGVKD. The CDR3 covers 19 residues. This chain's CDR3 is CAISGGPSGGQASTDTQYF. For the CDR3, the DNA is TGTGCCATCAGCGGAGGGCCTAGCGGGGGGCAGGCTAGCACAGATACGCAGTATTTT.

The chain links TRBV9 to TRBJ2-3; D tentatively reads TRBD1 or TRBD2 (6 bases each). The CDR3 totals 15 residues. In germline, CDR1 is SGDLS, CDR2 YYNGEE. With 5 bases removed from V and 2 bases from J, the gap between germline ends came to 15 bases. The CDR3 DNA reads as TGTGCCAGCAGTACAGGCGGGGACAACACAGATACGCAGTATTTT. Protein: CASSTGGDNTDTQYF. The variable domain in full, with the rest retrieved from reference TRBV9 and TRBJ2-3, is DSGVTQTPKHLITATGQRVTLRCSPRSGDLSVYWYQQSLDQGLQFLIQYYNGEERAKGNILERFSAQQFPDLHSELNLSSLELGDSALYFCASSTGGDNTDTQYFGPGTRLTVL.

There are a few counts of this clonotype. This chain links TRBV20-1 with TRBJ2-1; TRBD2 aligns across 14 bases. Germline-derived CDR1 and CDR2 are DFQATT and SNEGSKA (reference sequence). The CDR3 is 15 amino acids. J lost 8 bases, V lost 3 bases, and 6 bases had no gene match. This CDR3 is CSARGTSGGAHEQFF. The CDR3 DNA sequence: TGCAGTGCTAGGGGGACTAGCGGGGGTGCCCATGAGCAGTTCTTC.

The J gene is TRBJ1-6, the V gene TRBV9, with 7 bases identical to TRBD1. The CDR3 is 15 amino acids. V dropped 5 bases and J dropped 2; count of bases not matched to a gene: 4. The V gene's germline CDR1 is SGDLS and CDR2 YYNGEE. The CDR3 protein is CASSQGQTYNSPLHF. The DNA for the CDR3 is TGTGCCAGCAGTCAGGGACAGACCTATAATTCACCCCTCCACTTT.

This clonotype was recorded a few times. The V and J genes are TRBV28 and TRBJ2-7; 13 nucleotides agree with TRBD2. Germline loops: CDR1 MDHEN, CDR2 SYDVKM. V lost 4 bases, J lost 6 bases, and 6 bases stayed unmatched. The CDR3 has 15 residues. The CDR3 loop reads CASSSPWTSGSEQYF. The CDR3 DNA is TGTGCCAGCAGTTCCCCCTGGACTAGCGGGAGCGAGCAGTACTTC.

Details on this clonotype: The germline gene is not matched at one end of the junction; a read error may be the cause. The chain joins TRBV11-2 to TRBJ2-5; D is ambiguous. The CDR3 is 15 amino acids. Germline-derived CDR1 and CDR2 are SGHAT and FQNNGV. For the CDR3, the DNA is TGTGTCAGCAGCCCATCTCGCAGGATCCAAGAGACCCAGTACTTC. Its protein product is CVSSPSRRIQETQYF. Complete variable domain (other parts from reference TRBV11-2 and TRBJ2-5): EAGVAQSPRYKIIEKRQSVAFWCNPISGHATLYWYQQILGQGPKLLIQFQNNGVVDDSQLPKDRFSAERLKGVDSTLKIQPAKLEDSAVYLCVSSPSRRIQETQYFGPGTRLLVL.

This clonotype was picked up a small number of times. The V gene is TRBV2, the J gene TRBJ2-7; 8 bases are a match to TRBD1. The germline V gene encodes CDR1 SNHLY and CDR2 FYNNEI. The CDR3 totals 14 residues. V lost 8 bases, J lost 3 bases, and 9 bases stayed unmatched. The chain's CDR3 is CASLSITGGYEQYF. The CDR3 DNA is TGTGCCAGCCTGTCGATAACAGGGGGCTACGAGCAGTACTTC. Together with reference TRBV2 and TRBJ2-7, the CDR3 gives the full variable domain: EPEVTQTPSHQVTQMGQEVILRCVPISNHLYFYWYRQILGQKVEFLVSFYNNEISEKSEIFDDQFSVERPDGSNFTLKIRSTKLEDSAMYFCASLSITGGYEQYFGPGTRLTVT.

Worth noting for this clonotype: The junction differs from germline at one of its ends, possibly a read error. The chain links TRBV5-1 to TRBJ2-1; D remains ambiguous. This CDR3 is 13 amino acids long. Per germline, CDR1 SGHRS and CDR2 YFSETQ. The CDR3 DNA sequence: TGCGCCAGCAGCTCCGATTTATCGGATGAGCGGTTCTTC. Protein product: CASSSDLSDERFF.

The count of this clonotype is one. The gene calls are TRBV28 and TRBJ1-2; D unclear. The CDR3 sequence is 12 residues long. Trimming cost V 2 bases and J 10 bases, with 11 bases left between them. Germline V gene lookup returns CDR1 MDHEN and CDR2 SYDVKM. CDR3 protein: CASSLITGDYTF. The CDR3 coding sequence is TGTGCCAGCAGTTTAATTACGGGAGACTACACCTTC.

The DNA of the CDR3 is TGCAGCGTTGAATTGCCCGAGAAGGGGGTCTCTCCCTACGAGCAGTACTTC. Its protein product is CSVELPEKGVSPYEQYF. The gene calls are TRBV29-1 and TRBJ2-7; D perhaps matches TRBD1 (6 bases). Trimming took off 2 bases at V and 2 bases at J, with 22 bases between the two ends. The germline gives CDR1 SQVTM, CDR2 ANQGSEA. The CDR3 extends over 17 amino acids.

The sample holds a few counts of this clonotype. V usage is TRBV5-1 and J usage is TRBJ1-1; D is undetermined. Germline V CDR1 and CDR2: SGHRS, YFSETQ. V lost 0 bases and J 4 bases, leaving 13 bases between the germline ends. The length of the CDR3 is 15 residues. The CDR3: CASSLGDRDFTEAFF. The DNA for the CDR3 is TGCGCCAGCAGCTTGGGTGACCGAGACTTCACTGAAGCTTTCTTT.